The clone carrying this TCR beta chain was recorded once. The antigen is not known. This sample is drawn from a study of cytomegalovirus exposure and HLA in healthy donors. Points from the study as a whole: Approximately 17,000 TCR beta sequences were associated with HLA alleles at 0.05 false discovery rate in a later analysis. A previous analysis found most TCR beta V segments productive roughly 87% or roughly 30% of the time. Later analysis demonstrated an association between a missense DCLRE1C variant and TCR beta V- and J-gene trimming.

Both 60 Vbeta primers and 13 Jbeta primers went into the PCR. TCRdb's table, derived via immunoSEQ multiplex PCR, lists solely in-frame clones and lacks some. The sample lists around 200,000 clones; approximately 81% were seen once. Donors in the study were healthy people who gave bone marrow. CDR3 length: 14 residues. Germline CDR1 and CDR2: MNHNS and SASEGT. Trimming cost V 6 bases and J 5 bases; bases outside gene matches: 7. The specimen was PBMCs. The sequence was collected from a middle-aged man in good health and CMV-seronegative. J is TRBJ2-7 and V is TRBV6-1, with TRBD1 matching 10 bases. The CDR3 DNA reads TGTGCCAGCAGGGGGGACAGGGGTCCGGACGAGCAGTACTTC. This sequence encodes CASRGDRGPDEQYF.